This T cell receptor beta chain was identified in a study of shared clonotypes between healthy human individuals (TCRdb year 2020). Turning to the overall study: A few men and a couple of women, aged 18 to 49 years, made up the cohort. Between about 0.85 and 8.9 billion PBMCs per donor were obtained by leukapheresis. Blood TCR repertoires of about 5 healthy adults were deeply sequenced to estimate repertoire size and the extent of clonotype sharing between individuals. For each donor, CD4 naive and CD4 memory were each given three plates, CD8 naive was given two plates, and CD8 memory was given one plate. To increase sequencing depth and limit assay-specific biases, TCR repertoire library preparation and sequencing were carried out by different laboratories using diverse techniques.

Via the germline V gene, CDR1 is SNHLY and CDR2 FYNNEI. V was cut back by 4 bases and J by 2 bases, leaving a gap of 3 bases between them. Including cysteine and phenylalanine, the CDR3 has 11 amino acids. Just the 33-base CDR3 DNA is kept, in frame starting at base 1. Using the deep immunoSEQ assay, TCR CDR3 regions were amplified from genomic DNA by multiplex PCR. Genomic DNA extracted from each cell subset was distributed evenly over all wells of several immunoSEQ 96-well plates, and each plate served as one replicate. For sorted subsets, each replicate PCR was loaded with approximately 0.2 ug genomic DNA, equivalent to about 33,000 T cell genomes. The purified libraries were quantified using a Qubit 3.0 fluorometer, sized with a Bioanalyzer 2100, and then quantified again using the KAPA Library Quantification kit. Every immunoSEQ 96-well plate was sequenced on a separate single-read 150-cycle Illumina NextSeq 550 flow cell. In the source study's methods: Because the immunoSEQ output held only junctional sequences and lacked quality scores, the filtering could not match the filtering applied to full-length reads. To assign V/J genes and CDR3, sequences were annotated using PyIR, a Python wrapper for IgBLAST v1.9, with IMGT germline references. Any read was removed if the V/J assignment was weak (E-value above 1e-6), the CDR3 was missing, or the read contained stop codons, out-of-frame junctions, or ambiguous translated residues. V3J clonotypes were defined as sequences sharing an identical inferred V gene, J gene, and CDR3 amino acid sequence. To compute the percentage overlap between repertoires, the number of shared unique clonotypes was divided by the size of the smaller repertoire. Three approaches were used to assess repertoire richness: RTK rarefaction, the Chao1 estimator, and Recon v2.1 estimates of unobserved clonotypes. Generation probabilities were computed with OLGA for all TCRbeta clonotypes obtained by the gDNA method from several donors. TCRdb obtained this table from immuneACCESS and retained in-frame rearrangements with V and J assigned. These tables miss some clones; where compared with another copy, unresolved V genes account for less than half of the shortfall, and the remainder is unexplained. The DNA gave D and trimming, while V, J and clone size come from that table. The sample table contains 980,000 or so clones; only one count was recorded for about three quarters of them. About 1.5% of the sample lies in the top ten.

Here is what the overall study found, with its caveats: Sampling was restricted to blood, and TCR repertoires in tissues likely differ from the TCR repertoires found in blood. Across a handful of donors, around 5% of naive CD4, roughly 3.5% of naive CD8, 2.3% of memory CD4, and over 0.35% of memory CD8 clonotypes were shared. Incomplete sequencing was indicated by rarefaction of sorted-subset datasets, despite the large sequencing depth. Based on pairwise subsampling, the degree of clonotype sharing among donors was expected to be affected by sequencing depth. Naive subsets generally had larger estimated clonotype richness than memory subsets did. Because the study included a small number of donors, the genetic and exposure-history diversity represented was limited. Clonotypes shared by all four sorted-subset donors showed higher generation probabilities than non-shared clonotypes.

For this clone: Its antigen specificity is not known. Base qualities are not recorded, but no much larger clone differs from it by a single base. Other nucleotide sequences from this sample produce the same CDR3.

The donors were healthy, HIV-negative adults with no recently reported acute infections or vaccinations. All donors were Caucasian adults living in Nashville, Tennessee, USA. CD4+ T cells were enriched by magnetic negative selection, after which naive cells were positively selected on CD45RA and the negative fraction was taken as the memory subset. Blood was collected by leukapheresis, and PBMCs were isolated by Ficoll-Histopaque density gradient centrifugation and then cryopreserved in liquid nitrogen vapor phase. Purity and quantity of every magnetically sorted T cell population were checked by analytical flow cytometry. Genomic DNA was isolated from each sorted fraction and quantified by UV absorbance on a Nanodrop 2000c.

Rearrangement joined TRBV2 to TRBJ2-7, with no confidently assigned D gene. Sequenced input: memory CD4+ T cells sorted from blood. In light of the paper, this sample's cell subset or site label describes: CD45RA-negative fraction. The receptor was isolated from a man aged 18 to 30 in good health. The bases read TGTGCCAGCAGTGGCGCCTACGAGCAGTACTTC. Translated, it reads CASSGAYEQYF.